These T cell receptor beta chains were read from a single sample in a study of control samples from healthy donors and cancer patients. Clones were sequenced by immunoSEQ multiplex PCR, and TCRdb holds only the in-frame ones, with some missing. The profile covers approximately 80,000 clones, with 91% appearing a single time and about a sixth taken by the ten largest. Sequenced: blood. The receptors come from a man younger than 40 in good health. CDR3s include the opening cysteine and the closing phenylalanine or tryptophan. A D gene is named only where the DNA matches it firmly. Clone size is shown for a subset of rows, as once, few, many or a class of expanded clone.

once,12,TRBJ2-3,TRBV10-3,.,TGTGCCATCGGGCAGTTAACAGATACGCAGTATTTT,CAIGQLTDTQYF
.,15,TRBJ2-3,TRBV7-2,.,TGTGCCAGCAGCGTAGTTGGGGGGCCCACAGATACGCAGTATTTT,CASSVVGGPTDTQYF
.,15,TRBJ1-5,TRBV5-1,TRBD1,TGCGCCAGCAGCTTGCGGGACAGGGGTTTTGTGCCCCAGCATTTT,CASSLRDRGFVPQHF
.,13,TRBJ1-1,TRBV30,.,TGTGCCTGGAGTGACCAGGACGACACTGAAGCTTTCTTT,CAWSDQDDTEAFF
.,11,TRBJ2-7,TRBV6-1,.,TGTGCCAGCAGTGAAGGATACGAGCAGTACTTC,CASSEGYEQYF
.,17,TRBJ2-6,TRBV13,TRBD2,TGTGCCAGCAGTCGGCTAGCGGGAGGAGGTGGGGCCAACGTCCTGACTTTC,CASSRLAGGGGANVLTF
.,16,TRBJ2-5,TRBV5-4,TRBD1,TGTGCCAGCAGCTTCCCGGACAGGGGAGGGCAAGAGACCCAGTACTTC,CASSFPDRGGQETQYF
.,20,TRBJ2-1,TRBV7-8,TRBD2,TGTGCCAGCAGCTTAGGATTGGCAACCGGGACTAGCGGGGGTTACAATGAGCAGTTCTTC,CASSLGLATGTSGGYNEQFF
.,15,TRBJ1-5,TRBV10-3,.,TGTGCCATCAGCGAAACGGGGCCCTCTAATCAGCCCCAGCATTTT,CAISETGPSNQPQHF
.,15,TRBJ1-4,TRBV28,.,TGTGCCAGCAGTCCTATCGGTGGGGGTGGAGAAAAACTGTTTTTT,CASSPIGGGGEKLFF
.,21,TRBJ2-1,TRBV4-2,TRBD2,TGTGCCAGCACCCAACGGGCGGAGCTAGCGGGAGGGCCAGGGTCCTACAATGAGCAGTTCTTC,CASTQRAELAGGPGSYNEQFF
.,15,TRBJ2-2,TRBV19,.,TGTGCCAGTAGCCCGACTATATCTGACACCGGGGAGCTGTTTTTT,CASSPTISDTGELFF
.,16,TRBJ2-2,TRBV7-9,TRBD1,TGTGCCAGCAGCTTACCCAAACGGACAGGGCCCGGGGAGCTGTTTTTT,CASSLPKRTGPGELFF
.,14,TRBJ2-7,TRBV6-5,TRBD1,TGTGCCAGCAGCCCCGGGACAGGGCCGTACGAGCAGTACTTC,CASSPGTGPYEQYF
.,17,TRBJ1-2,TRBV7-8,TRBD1,TGTGCCAGCAGCTTAGAAGGGACAGCTTTAGCTAACTATGGCTACACCTTC,CASSLEGTALANYGYTF
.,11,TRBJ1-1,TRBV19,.,TGTGCCAGTACCAGGAACACTGAAGCTTTCTTT,CASTRNTEAFF
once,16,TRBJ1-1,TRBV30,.,TGTGCCTGGAGTGTATTAGGCGTGGGGCGGTACGCTGAAGCTTTCTTT,CAWSVLGVGRYAEAFF
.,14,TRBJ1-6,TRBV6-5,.,TGTGCCAGCAGTTACGGAGGGCCGAATTCACCCCTCCACTTT,CASSYGGPNSPLHF
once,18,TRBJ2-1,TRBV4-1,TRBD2,TGCGCCAGCAGCCTCGGGAAGGTTAGCGGGGACCACGGAAATGAGCAGTTCTTC,CASSLGKVSGDHGNEQFF
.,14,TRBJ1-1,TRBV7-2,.,TGTGCCAGCAGGGACCCACAGCGGAACACTGAAGCTTTCTTT,CASRDPQRNTEAFF
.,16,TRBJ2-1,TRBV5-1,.,TGCGCCAGCAGCCCAGGGTCCTCTAGCTCCTACAATGAGCAGTTCTTC,CASSPGSSSSYNEQFF
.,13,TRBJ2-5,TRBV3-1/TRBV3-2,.,TGTGCCAGCAGCCAACAGGGTTTGGAGACCCAGTACTTC,CASSQQGLETQYF
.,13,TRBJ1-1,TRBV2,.,TGTGCCAGCACCGGACAGAGGAACACTGAAGCTTTCTTT,CASTGQRNTEAFF
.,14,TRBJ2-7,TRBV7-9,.,TGTGCCAGCAGTCGTGAGGGGGGCCACTACGAGCAGTACTTC,CASSREGGHYEQYF
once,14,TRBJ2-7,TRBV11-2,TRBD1,TGTGCCAGCAGCTCCGGACAGGGGGTGGGCGAGCAGTACTTC,CASSSGQGVGEQYF
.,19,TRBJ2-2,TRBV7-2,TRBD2,TGTGCCAGCAGCTTAGTAGGGAAGCGGGGGGGGTCGAACACCGGGGAGCTGTTTTTT,CASSLVGKRGGSNTGELFF
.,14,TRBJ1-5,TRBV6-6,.,TGTGCCAGCAGGACAGAAAATAGCAATCAGCCCCAGCATTTT,CASRTENSNQPQHF
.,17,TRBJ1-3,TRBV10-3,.,TGTGCCACCGAGAGGAAGAAGGGGGGGGAGGCTGGAAACACCATATATTTT,CATERKKGGEAGNTIYF
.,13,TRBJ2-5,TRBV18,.,TGTGCCAGCTCACGCGACGACCAAGAGACCCAGTACTTC,CASSRDDQETQYF
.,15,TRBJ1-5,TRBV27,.,TGTGCCAGCAGTTCAGTGGTCGAACTCAATCAGCCCCAGCATTTT,CASSSVVELNQPQHF
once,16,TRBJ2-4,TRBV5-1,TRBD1,TGCGCCAGCAGCTTAGGAACAGGGGGGTTCAAAAACATTCAGTACTTC,CASSLGTGGFKNIQYF
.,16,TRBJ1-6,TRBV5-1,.,TGCGCCAGCAGCGCCGGTTCGGGCCGCTATAATTCACCCCTCCACTTT,CASSAGSGRYNSPLHF
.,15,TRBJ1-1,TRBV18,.,TGTGCCAGCTCACCACAGGACAGTCTGAACACTGAAGCTTTCTTT,CASSPQDSLNTEAFF
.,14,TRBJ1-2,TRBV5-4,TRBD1,TGTGCCAGCAGCTTAGGGACAGATCTTTATGGCTACACCTTC,CASSLGTDLYGYTF
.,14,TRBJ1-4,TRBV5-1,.,TGCGCCAGCAGCCTGATGGGTAGGGATGAAAAACTGTTTTTT,CASSLMGRDEKLFF
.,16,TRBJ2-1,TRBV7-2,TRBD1,TGTGCCAGCAGCTTAGGGGGACAGGGGCCGGTCAATGAGCAGTTCTTC,CASSLGGQGPVNEQFF
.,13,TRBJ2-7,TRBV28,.,TGTGCCAGCAGTTTATTGAAAACCTACGAGCAGTACTTC,CASSLLKTYEQYF
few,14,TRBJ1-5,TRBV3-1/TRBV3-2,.,TGTGCCAGCAGCCAGGGCGGGAGCAATCAGCCCCAGCATTTT,CASSQGGSNQPQHF
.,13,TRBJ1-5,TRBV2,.,TGTGCCAGCAGGCTCCAGAGCAATCAGCCCCAGCATTTT,CASRLQSNQPQHF
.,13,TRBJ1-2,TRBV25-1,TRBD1,TGTGCCAGCACCGACAGGGGGAGGGGTGGCTACACCTTC,CASTDRGRGGYTF
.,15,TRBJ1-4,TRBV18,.,TGTGCCAGCTCATCCGGGACTGGGAACCATGAAAAACTGTTTTTT,CASSSGTGNHEKLFF
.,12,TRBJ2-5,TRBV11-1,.,TGTGCCAGCAGCCCCCACGAGGAGACCCAGTACTTC,CASSPHEETQYF
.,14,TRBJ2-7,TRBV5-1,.,TGCGCCAGCAGCGCGGACGGGCTTCTAGGGGAGCAGTACTTC,CASSADGLLGEQYF
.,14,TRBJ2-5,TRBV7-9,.,TGTGCCAGCAGCTCCCGGGACTTACAAGAGACCCAGTACTTC,CASSSRDLQETQYF
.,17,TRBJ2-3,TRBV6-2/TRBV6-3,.,TGTGCCAGCAGCCCTCAGCCCCCGGCCCCCTCCCCAGATACGCAGTATTTT,CASSPQPPAPSPDTQYF
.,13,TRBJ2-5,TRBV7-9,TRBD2,TGTGCCCTGGGAGCGGGAGGGGTCGAGACCCAGTACTTC,CALGAGGVETQYF
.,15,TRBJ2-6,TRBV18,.,TGTGCCAGCTCACCAGTGGGCGCTGGGGCCAACGTCCTGACTTTC,CASSPVGAGANVLTF
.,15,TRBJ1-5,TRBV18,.,TGTGCCAGCTCACCAGCGGCGGGAAACAATCAGCCCCAGCATTTT,CASSPAAGNNQPQHF
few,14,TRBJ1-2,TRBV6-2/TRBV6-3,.,TGTGCCAGCAGTTACGCAACAGGGTTCTATGGCTACACCTTC,CASSYATGFYGYTF
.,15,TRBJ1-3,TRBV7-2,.,TGTGCCAGCAGCTCTAGGCCTAGCTCTGGAAACACCATATATTTT,CASSSRPSSGNTIYF
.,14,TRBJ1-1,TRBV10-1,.,TGCGCCAGGGGGATAGGGGGGAAGAACACTGAAGCTTTCTTT,CARGIGGKNTEAFF
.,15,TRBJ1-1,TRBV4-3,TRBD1,TGCGCCAGCAGCCAAGGAGGGGGCTTGAACACTGAAGCTTTCTTT,CASSQGGGLNTEAFF
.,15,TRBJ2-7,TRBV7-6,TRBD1,TGTGCCAGCAGCTTAGACAGGGGAGAAGCCTACGAGCAGTACTTC,CASSLDRGEAYEQYF
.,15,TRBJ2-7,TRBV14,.,TGTGCCAGCAGCCGACCGGGATCGAGCTCCTACGAGCAGTACTTC,CASSRPGSSSYEQYF
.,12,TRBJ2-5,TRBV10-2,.,TGCGCCAGCAGTGACAGTCTGGCGACCCAGTACTTC,CASSDSLATQYF
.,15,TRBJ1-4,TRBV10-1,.,TGCGCCAGCAGTGAGTCCAGGACGGAGGGAGAAAAACTGTTTTTT,CASSESRTEGEKLFF
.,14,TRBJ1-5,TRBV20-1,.,TGCAGTGCTAGTGCGGGGGCGGGCAATCAGCCCCAGCATTTT,CSASAGAGNQPQHF